These 13 T cell receptor beta chains were all obtained from the same sample, sequenced in a study of T cell clonality in common variable immunodeficiency. The data were produced by immunoSEQ multiplex PCR, yet TCRdb's version contains in-frame clones alone and is incomplete. The sample includes around 42,000 clones, none of them occurring once. The sample consisted of peripheral blood mononuclear cells. Receptors originate from a person aged 18 to 69 in good health.

This clone showed up many times. The CDR3 sequence is CASSPQVTGELFF. The CDR3 bases that were read are TGTGCCAGCTCACCACAGGTGACCGGGGAG. V is TRBV18 and J is TRBJ2-2; D ambiguous. The DNA ends 3 residues before the CDR3 does, and the rest of the CDR3 is filled in from the germline J gene. This CDR3 region has 13 residues. Per germline, CDR1 KGHSH and CDR2 LQKENI. V lost 1 base to trimming and J lost 5 bases, with 5 bases between them.

This clone was seen many times. Sequencing ends 3 residues short of the CDR3 end; the germline J gene provides the rest. This chain joins TRBV18 and TRBJ2-1; D is possibly TRBD2 (6 bases). Germline lookup yields CDR1 KGHSH and CDR2 LQKENI. The CDR3 totals 13 residues. V was cut by 2 bases and J by 4 bases, with 6 bases left in between. The DNA read from the CDR3 is TGTGCCAGCTCACCAGGACTATACAATGAG. Its protein product is CASSPGLYNE. The full CDR3 is CASSPGLYNEQFF.

This clone showed up many times. From the germline J gene comes the end of the CDR3, since the read stops 3 residues before it. The chain couples TRBV29-1 to TRBJ1-1; tentatively, D is TRBD1 (6 bases). This CDR3 spans 12 amino acids. Germline V gives CDR1 SQVTM, CDR2 ANQGSEA. The sequenced part of the CDR3 DNA is TGCAGCGTCGTCACAGGGTCAAGGGAA. Protein sequence: CSVVTGSRE. The whole CDR3 protein is CSVVTGSREAFF.

Many counts were recorded for this clone. The CDR3 end is not reached by the read, which stops 3 residues before it; the germline J gene fills it in. The V and J genes are TRBV5-1 and TRBJ2-1; possibly TRBD1 for D (6 bases). The CDR3 contains 15 residues. Germline loops: CDR1 SGHRS, CDR2 YFSETQ. The V gene lost 0 bases and the J gene lost 1 base, with 8 bases spanning the gap. CDR3 DNA, as far as it was read: TGCGCCAGCAGCTTGGTAGGGGGTTCCTACAATGAG. Translation gives CASSLVGGSYNE. The complete CDR3 sequence is CASSLVGGSYNEQFF.

This clone was observed many times. The read terminates 3 residues ahead of where the CDR3 ends, so the germline J gene completes it. The J gene is TRBJ1-2, the V gene TRBV11-2; D is perhaps TRBD1 (6 bases). CDR3 length: 15 residues. Germline V gene sequence: CDR1 SGHAT, CDR2 FQNNGV. With 5 bases removed from V and 1 base from J, the gap between germline ends came to 14 bases. CDR3 region: CASSVGRGGNYGYTF. The CDR3 bases that were read are TGTGCCAGCAGCGTGGGGAGGGGGGGTAACTATGGC.

This clone was counted many times. The read ends 3 residues early relative to the CDR3; the germline J gene fills the gap. The chain joins TRBV30 to TRBJ2-5; tentatively, D is TRBD1 (5 bases). The CDR3 contains 14 residues. In germline, CDR1 is GTSNPN, CDR2 SVGIG (reference sequence). Trimming removed 0 bases at V and 7 bases at J, with 15 bases between. The CDR3 bases that were read are TGTGCCTGGAGTGTGGAGACAGCCATGTGGACC. It translates to CAWSVETAMWT. The whole CDR3 protein is CAWSVETAMWTQYF.

In regard to this clone: Since a much larger clone is just one base distant, this may be a read error. The CDR3 goes on 3 residues after the read ends, and that part is filled in from the germline J gene. V and J are TRBV5-1 and TRBJ1-5; 7 bases are a match to TRBD1. Germline V CDR1 and CDR2: SGHRS, YFSETQ. This CDR3 has 17 residues. CDR3 DNA, as far as it was read: TGCGCCAGCAGCTCCGCTCCGACAGGGATTAGCGATCAGCCC. It encodes CASSSAPTGISDQP. The full CDR3 sequence reads CASSSAPTGISDQPQHF.

In this sample, this clone is medium-sized. The read halts 3 residues ahead of the CDR3 end, with the missing end drawn from the germline J gene. This chain links TRBV6-1 with TRBJ2-3; D remains ambiguous. With 0 bases removed from V and 8 bases from J, the gap between germline ends came to 12 bases. The germline V gene encodes CDR1 MNHNS and CDR2 SASEGT. The CDR3 runs 14 residues. Incomplete CDR3 DNA: TGTGCCAGCAGTGAAGCGCGACTCACACGTACG. Translated, it gives CASSEARLTRT. In full, the CDR3 is CASSEARLTRTQYF.

In its sample, this clone was seen many times. Read data end 3 residues before the CDR3 end; the end is taken from the germline J gene. This chain uses TRBV29-1 with TRBJ2-5; 9 bases are a match to TRBD1. Germline lookup yields CDR1 SQVTM and CDR2 ANQGSEA. The length of the CDR3 is 14 residues. V gave up 0 bases and J gave up 6 bases; unmatched junction bases: 5. The CDR3 bases that were read are TGCAGCGTTGAAGAATTGGGACAGGGCAAGACC. Translation: CSVEELGQGKT. The CDR3 in full is CSVEELGQGKTQYF.

This clone was seen repeatedly, ten times or more. Coverage ceases 3 residues before the CDR3 finishes, and the germline J gene fills in the end. The chain links TRBV20-1 to TRBJ1-2; a possible D gene is TRBD1 (6 bases). Germline V lookup: CDR1 DFQATT, CDR2 SNEGSKA (reference sequence). The ends were cut back, 0 bases at V and 4 bases at J, with 18 bases in the middle. The CDR3 consists of 16 residues. The DNA read from the CDR3 is TGCAGTGCTAGAGATTTAACAGGGTGGGGTGCCTATGGC. This sequence encodes CSARDLTGWGAYG. The whole CDR3 region reads CSARDLTGWGAYGYTF.

This clone was counted at least ten times. The read halts 3 residues ahead of the CDR3 end, with the missing end drawn from the germline J gene. The V and J genes are TRBV7-9 and TRBJ1-2; TRBD1 aligns across 9 bases. The CDR3 contains 15 residues. Looked up from germline, CDR1 is SEHNR and CDR2 is FQNEAQ (reference sequence). Germline trimming cut 5 bases from V and 0 bases from J; bases unmatched to any gene: 4. Incomplete CDR3 DNA: TGTGCCAGCAGCACCGGGACAGGGACTAACTATGGC. The encoded protein is CASSTGTGTNYG. The full CDR3 reads CASSTGTGTNYGYTF.

This clone was recorded at least ten times. The CDR3 end falls 3 residues outside the read, so it is completed with the germline J gene. The V and J genes are TRBV6-1 and TRBJ1-2, with 7 bases identical to TRBD1. The germline V gene has CDR1 MNHNS and CDR2 SASEGT. This CDR3 has 13 residues. V was clipped by 3 bases and J by 6 bases; unmatched bases: 4. This CDR3 reads CASSDGQGDGYTF. Incomplete CDR3 DNA: TGTGCCAGCAGTGATGGGCAGGGGGATGGC.

Many counts were recorded for this clone. The read halts 3 residues ahead of the CDR3 end, with the missing end drawn from the germline J gene. The chain carries TRBV5-6 and TRBJ2-3, with TRBD1 matching 8 bases. The CDR3 runs to 13 residues. From germline, CDR1 is SGHDT and CDR2 YYEEEE. CDR3 in amino acids: CASSSTGDQPQYF. The CDR3 DNA, read in part, is TGTGCCAGCAGCTCGACAGGGGATCAGCCG.